This T cell receptor (beta chain) was sequenced during a study of shared clonotypes between healthy human individuals. Study-level background: Researchers drew samples from two women and a few men aged 18 to 49.

As originally analysed: For the immunoSEQ data, sequences were junction-only without quality scores, so filtering differed. Clones were sequenced by immunoSEQ multiplex PCR, and TCRdb holds only the in-frame ones, with some missing. Clone size and V and J calls were adopted from that table, with D and trimming inferred from the DNA. The sample shows about 470,000 clones, about 76% of them seen only once. Study-wide results and caveats: Represented diversity, genetic and exposure-history alike, was limited by few donors.

Note on this clone: No antigen is known for it.

This sequence was found in a woman between 35 and 50 years old in good health. Some clones in this sample may be carry-over from other donors' samples. Sequenced material: PBMCs.

The CDR3 reads CASSLGQNPLYEQYF. The CDR3 nucleotides read TGTGCCAGCAGCCTGGGACAGAATCCCTTATACGAGCAGTACTTC. The chain carries TRBV7-8 and TRBJ2-7; 7 bases are a match to TRBD1. CDR1 and CDR2 (germline): SGHVS, FQNEAQ. J lost 4 bases, V lost 5 bases, and 11 bases had no gene match. The length of the CDR3 is 15 residues.